This T cell receptor (beta chain) was sequenced in a study of cytomegalovirus exposure and HLA in healthy donors. This CDR3 region has 17 residues. J gave up 1 base and V 1 base, and 6 bases lay outside the gene matches. It was with 60 Vbeta and 13 Jbeta primers that the PCR ran. The method was immunoSEQ multiplex PCR; TCRdb's version includes in-frame clones alone and lacks a portion of them. The data show 150,000 to 200,000 clones, around 75% seen once. The TCR originated in a woman aged 40-49 years in good health and CMV-seropositive. The V and J genes are TRBV5-3 and TRBJ2-2; 8 positions match TRBD1. TRBV5-3 is reported as an ORF; its role is uncertain. Sequencing used PBMCs. The CDR3 region is CARSLSSGQENTGELFF. For the CDR3, the DNA is TGTGCCAGAAGCTTGTCGTCGGGACAGGAGAACACCGGGGAGCTGTTTTTT.